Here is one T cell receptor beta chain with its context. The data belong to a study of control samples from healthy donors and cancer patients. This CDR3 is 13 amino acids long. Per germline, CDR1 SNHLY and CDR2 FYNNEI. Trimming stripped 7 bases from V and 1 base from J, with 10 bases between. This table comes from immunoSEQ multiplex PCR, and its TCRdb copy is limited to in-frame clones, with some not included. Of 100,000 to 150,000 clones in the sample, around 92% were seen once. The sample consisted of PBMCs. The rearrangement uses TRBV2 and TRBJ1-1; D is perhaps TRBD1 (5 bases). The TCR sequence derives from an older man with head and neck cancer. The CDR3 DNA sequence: TGTGCCAGCATGGGGGAGGGGAACACTGAAGCTTTCTTT. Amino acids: CASMGEGNTEAFF.